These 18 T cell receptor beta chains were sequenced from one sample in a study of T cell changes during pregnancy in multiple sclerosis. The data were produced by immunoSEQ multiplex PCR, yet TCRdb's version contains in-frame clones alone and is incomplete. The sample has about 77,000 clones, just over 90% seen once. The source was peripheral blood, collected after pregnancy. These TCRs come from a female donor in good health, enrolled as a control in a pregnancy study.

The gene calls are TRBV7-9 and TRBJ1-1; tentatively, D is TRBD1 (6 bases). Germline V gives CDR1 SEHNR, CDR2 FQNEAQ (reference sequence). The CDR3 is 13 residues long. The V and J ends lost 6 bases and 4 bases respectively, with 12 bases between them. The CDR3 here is CASSQQGITEAFF. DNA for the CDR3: TGTGCCAGCAGTCAGCAGGGGATCACTGAAGCTTTCTTT.

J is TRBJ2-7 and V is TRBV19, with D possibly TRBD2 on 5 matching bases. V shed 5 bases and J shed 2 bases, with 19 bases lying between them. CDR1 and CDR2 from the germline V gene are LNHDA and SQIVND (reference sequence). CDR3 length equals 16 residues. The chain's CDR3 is CASSPGGGRLTYEQYF. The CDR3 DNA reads TGTGCCAGTAGTCCGGGCGGAGGTAGATTGACCTACGAGCAGTACTTC.

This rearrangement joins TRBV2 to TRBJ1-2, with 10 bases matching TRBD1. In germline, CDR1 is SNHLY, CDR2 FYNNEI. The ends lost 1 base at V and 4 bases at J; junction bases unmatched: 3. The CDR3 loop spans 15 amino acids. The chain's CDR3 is CASSEGTGGPYGYTF. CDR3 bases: TGTGCCAGCAGTGAAGGGACAGGGGGACCCTATGGCTACACCTTC.

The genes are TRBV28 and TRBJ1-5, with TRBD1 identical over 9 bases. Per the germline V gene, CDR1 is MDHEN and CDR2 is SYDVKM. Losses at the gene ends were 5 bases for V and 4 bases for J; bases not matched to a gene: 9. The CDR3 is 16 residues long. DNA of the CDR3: TGTGCCAGCAGTCACCAGAACAGGGGGCAGAATCAGCCCCAGCATTTT. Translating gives CASSHQNRGQNQPQHF. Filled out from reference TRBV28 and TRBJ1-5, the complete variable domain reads DVKVTQSSRYLVKRTGEKVFLECVQDMDHENMFWYRQDPGLGLRLIYFSYDVKMKEKGDIPEGYSVSREKKERFSLILESASTNQTSMYLCASSHQNRGQNQPQHFGDGTRLSIL.

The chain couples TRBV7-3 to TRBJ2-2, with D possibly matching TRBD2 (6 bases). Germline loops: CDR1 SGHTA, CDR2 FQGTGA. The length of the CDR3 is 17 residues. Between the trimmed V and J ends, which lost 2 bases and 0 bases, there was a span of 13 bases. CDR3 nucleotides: TGTGCCAGCAGCTTATTCGGAAAGCGGGCGAACACCGGGGAGCTGTTTTTT. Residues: CASSLFGKRANTGELFF.

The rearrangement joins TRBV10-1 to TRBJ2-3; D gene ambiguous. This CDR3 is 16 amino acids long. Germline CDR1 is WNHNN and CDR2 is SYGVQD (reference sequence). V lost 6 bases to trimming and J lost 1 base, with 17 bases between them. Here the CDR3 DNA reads TGCGCCAGCAGCCCCTTTCGAGCGATGGGCACAGATACGCAGTATTTT. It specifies CASSPFRAMGTDTQYF.

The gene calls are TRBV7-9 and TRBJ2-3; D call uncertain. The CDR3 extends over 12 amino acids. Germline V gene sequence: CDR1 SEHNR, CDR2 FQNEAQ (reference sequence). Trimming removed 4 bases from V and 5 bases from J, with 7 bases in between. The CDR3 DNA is TGTGCCAGCAGCTCAGACTTAGATACGCAGTATTTT. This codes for CASSSDLDTQYF.

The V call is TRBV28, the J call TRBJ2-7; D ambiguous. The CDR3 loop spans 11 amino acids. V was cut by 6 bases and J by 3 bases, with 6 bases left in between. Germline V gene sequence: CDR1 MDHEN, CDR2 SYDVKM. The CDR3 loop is CASSPRYEQYF. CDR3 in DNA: TGTGCCAGCAGCCCCCGCTACGAGCAGTACTTC.

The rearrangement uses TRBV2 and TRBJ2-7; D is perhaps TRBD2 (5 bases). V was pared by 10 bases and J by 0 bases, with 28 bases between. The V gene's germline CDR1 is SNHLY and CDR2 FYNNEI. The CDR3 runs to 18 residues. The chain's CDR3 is CATQSFRGRKLSSYEQYF. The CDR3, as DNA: TGTGCCACTCAATCTTTTCGGGGTCGAAAACTAAGCTCCTACGAGCAGTACTTC.

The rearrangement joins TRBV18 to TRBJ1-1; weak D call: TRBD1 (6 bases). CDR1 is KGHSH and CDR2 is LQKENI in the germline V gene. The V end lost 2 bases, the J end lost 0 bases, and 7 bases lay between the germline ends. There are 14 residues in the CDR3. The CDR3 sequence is CASSPGQMNTEAFF. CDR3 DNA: TGTGCCAGCTCACCAGGACAGATGAACACTGAAGCTTTCTTT.

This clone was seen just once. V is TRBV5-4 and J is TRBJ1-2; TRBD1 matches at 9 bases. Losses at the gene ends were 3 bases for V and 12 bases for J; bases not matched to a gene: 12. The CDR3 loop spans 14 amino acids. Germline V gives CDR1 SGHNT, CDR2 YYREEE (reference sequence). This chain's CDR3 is CASSSGQGPSRNTF. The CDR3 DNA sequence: TGTGCCAGCAGCTCGGGACAGGGTCCTTCCCGAAACACCTTC.

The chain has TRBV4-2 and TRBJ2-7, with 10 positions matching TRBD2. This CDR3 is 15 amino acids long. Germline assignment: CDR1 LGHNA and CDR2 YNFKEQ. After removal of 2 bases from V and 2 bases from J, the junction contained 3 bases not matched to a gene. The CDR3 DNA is TGTGCCAGCAGCCAATCACTAGCGGGGACCTACGAGCAGTACTTC. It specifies CASSQSLAGTYEQYF.

In DNA, the CDR3 is TGTGCCAGCAGCTTAGCCGACAGGGCTTATGGCTACACCTTC. Amino acid sequence: CASSLADRAYGYTF. The chain is built from TRBV7-9 and TRBJ1-2; 7 bases match TRBD1. V was pared by 0 bases and J by 5 bases, with 3 bases of the junction left unmatched. The V gene's germline CDR1 is SEHNR and CDR2 FQNEAQ (reference sequence). This CDR3 is built from 14 residues.

The CDR3 DNA is TGTGCCAGCCAAGAAATACGGAGAAACACCGGGGAGCTGTTTTTT. This encodes CASQEIRRNTGELFF. The chain carries TRBV28 and TRBJ2-2; D ambiguous. Germline-derived CDR1 and CDR2 are MDHEN and SYDVKM. The V gene lost 8 bases and the J gene lost 2 bases, with 15 bases spanning the gap. The CDR3 covers 15 residues.

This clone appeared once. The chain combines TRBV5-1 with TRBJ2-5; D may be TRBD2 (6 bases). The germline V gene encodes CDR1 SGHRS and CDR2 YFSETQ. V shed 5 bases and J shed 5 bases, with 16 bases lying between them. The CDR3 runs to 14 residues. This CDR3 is CASSFKFGGETQYF. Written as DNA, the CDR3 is TGCGCCAGCAGTTTCAAATTTGGAGGGGAGACCCAGTACTTC.

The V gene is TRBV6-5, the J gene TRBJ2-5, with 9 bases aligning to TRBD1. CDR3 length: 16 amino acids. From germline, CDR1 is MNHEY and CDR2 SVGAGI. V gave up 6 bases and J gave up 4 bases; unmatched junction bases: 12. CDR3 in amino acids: CASSYGTGMVGETQYF. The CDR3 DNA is TGTGCCAGCAGCTACGGGACAGGGATGGTGGGAGAGACCCAGTACTTC.

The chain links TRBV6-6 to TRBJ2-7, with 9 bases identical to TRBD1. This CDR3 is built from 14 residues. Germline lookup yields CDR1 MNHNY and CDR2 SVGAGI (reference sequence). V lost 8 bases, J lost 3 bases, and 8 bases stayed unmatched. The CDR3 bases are TGTGCCAGCGGAAAATGGGGACAGGGCTACGAGCAGTACTTC. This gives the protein CASGKWGQGYEQYF.

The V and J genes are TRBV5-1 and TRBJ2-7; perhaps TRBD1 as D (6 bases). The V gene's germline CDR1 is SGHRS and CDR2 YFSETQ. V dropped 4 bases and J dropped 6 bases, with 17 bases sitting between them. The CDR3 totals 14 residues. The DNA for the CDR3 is TGCGCCAGCAGCGCTCCTGAACAGGGTTCCGAGCAGTACTTC. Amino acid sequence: CASSAPEQGSEQYF. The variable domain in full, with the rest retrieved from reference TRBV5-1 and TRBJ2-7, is KAGVTQTPRYLIKTRGQQVTLSCSPISGHRSVSWYQQTPGQGLQFLFEYFSETQRNKGNFPGRFSGRQFSNSRSEMNVSTLELGDSALYLCASSAPEQGSEQYFGPGTRLTVT.